Presented here are 30 T cell receptor beta chains from one specimen sequenced in a study of early T cells in non-severe SARS-CoV-2 infection. TCRdb used MiXCR to reprocess the 5' RACE reads, holding one entry per CDR3 protein. The top ten hold approximately 18% of the sample, which has more than 55,000 distinct CDR3 sequences, around 9.3% seen once. Sequenced input: whole blood. These receptors all stem from an adult who was a healthcare worker with PCR-confirmed SARS-CoV-2 infection or an uninfected control (not recorded which).

This clonotype was seen a few times. V is TRBV12-3 or TRBV12-4 and J is TRBJ2-1; maybe TRBD2 (5 bases). This CDR3 is 16 amino acids long. Trimming took 3 bases from V and 2 from J, leaving 14 bases between them. The CDR3 DNA sequence: TGTGCCAGCAGTTTTCTGGGCTACGGGGCCTACAATGAGCAGTTCTTC. Protein product: CASSFLGYGAYNEQFF.

Notes on this clonotype: A much larger clone differs by one base, so this may be a read error. The V gene is TRBV11-2, the J gene TRBJ2-1; 7 nucleotides match TRBD1. Losses at the gene ends were 5 bases for V and 2 bases for J; bases not matched to a gene: 9. Germline V gives CDR1 SGHAT, CDR2 FQNNGV. This CDR3 has 16 residues. The CDR3 protein is CASSISRDSTYNEQFF. CDR3 nucleotide sequence: TGTGCCAGCAGCATAAGTCGGGACAGTACCTACAATGAGCAGTTCTTC.

CDR3 in DNA: TGTGCCACCACCTCCCTGGGGAATGAGCAGTTCTTC. As protein: CATTSLGNEQFF. The chain uses TRBV15 and TRBJ2-1; D uncertain. Trimming left V 7 bases short and J 7 bases short, with 11 bases between. CDR1 is LNHNV, CDR2 YYDKDF, per germline (reference sequence). The CDR3 spans 12 residues.

The gene calls are TRBV28 and TRBJ1-2; D unclear. Per germline, CDR1 MDHEN and CDR2 SYDVKM. The CDR3 runs to 13 residues. V was pared by 5 bases and J by 2 bases, with 9 bases between. In DNA form, the CDR3 reads TGTGCCAGCAGTATACAGAAAAACTATGGCTACACCTTC. Protein sequence: CASSIQKNYGYTF.

This clonotype was recorded many times. The chain couples TRBV2 to TRBJ1-1; TRBD1 matches 8 bases. V dropped 3 bases and J dropped 0; count of bases not matched to a gene: 6. Germline V gives CDR1 SNHLY, CDR2 FYNNEI. CDR3 size: 16 residues. CDR3 coding DNA: TGTGCCAGCAGTGATAGGACAGGGACTCTGAACACTGAAGCTTTCTTT. As protein: CASSDRTGTLNTEAFF.

This clonotype was seen many times. The chain links TRBV12-3 or TRBV12-4 to TRBJ2-7; D might be TRBD1 (5 bases). The CDR3 contains 14 residues. Trimming removed 4 bases at V and 3 bases at J, with 13 bases between. Here the CDR3 DNA reads TGTGCCAGCAGTTCTTTACAGGTCCACTACGAGCAGTACTTC. Amino acid sequence: CASSSLQVHYEQYF.

This clonotype was detected ten times or more. This chain links TRBV5-1 with TRBJ1-1; D ambiguous. The V end lost 0 bases, the J end lost 2 bases, and 5 bases lay between the germline ends. The CDR3 is made up of 13 amino acids. Germline lookup yields CDR1 SGHRS and CDR2 YFSETQ. CDR3 loop: CASSLALNTEAFF. The CDR3 DNA is TGCGCCAGCAGCTTGGCCCTAAACACTGAAGCTTTCTTT. The entire variable domain, with the rest obtained from reference TRBV5-1 and TRBJ1-1, is as follows: KAGVTQTPRYLIKTRGQQVTLSCSPISGHRSVSWYQQTPGQGLQFLFEYFSETQRNKGNFPGRFSGRQFSNSRSEMNVSTLELGDSALYLCASSLALNTEAFFGQGTRLTVV.

In this sample, this clonotype turned up many times. The rearrangement joins TRBV6-2 or TRBV6-3 to TRBJ1-1; a weak D match, TRBD1 (6 bases). Trimming took off 6 bases at V and 5 bases at J, with 16 bases between the two ends. In germline, CDR1 is MNHEY, CDR2 SVGEGT. This CDR3 contains 14 residues. The CDR3 DNA sequence: TGTGCCAGCAGGACACAGGGCCACGTAACTGAAGCTTTCTTT. As protein: CASRTQGHVTEAFF.

This clonotype was recorded a few times. The J gene is TRBJ1-4, the V gene TRBV28; the D is unclear. The CDR3 length is 13 residues. CDR1 is MDHEN, CDR2 SYDVKM, per germline. Trimming stripped 8 bases from V and 5 bases from J, with 12 bases between. The CDR3 DNA reads TGTGCCAGCCGCCCCGACTGGAATGAAAAACTGTTTTTT. This encodes CASRPDWNEKLFF.

The chain links TRBV28 to TRBJ1-3; D remains unclear. V was cut by 5 bases and J by 0 bases, with 8 bases left in between. There are 14 residues in the CDR3. In germline, CDR1 is MDHEN, CDR2 SYDVKM. The CDR3 nucleotides are TGTGCCAGCAGTCCGGAGAACTCTGGAAACACCATATATTTT. Translation: CASSPENSGNTIYF.

This clonotype was recorded at least ten times. The rearrangement joins TRBV20-1 to TRBJ2-5; no firm D call. V was clipped by 7 bases and J by 1 base, with 7 bases between them. Germline CDR1 DFQATT, CDR2 SNEGSKA (reference sequence). The CDR3 contains 11 residues. This chain's CDR3 is CSGSSQETQYF. The CDR3 DNA is TGCAGTGGCAGTTCCCAAGAGACCCAGTACTTC.

The rearrangement joins TRBV5-5 to TRBJ2-3; D not resolved. This CDR3 spans 12 amino acids. V lost 4 bases and J 5 bases, leaving 8 bases between the germline ends. CDR1 SGHKS and CDR2 YYEKEE come from the germline V gene (reference sequence). CDR3 in DNA: TGTGCCAGCAGCGTGGACCTAGATACGCAGTATTTT. This encodes CASSVDLDTQYF.

Worth noting for this clonotype: A much larger clone differs by one base, so this may be a read error. This chain joins TRBV2 and TRBJ2-3; D ambiguous. Germline V gives CDR1 SNHLY, CDR2 FYNNEI. The CDR3 covers 14 residues. DNA of the CDR3: TGTGTCAGCAGTGTATCTTCTCTGGGCCATACGCAGTATTTT. Its translation: CVSSVSSLGHTQYF.

This clonotype was detected many times. The V and J genes are TRBV28 and TRBJ1-2, with D possibly matching TRBD1 (5 bases). Trimming removed 9 bases from V and 4 bases from J, with 15 bases in between. The CDR3 length is 13 residues. Germline V gene data show CDR1 as MDHEN and CDR2 as SYDVKM. CDR3 coding DNA: TGTGCCAGTCTCGACCAGGGTTTCTATGGCTACACCTTC. It specifies CASLDQGFYGYTF.

The table lists this clonotype with a few counts. The CDR3 sequence: CASSLITGNADTQYF. The CDR3 region has the DNA TGTGCCAGCAGCTTGATTACAGGGAATGCAGATACGCAGTATTTT. This chain uses TRBV7-2 with TRBJ2-3; D possibly corresponds to TRBD1 (6 bases). Trimming stripped 3 bases from V and 4 bases from J, with 14 bases between. CDR1 SGHTA and CDR2 FQGNSA come from the germline V gene. The CDR3 totals 15 residues.

The V call is TRBV29-1, the J call TRBJ2-2; TRBD2 might be the D (6 bases). V was clipped by 6 bases and J by 6 bases, with 11 bases between them. The CDR3 length is 12 residues. CDR1 SQVTM and CDR2 ANQGSEA come from the germline V gene. The CDR3: CSVAGSSGELFF. Written as DNA, the CDR3 is TGCAGCGTGGCCGGGAGCTCCGGGGAGCTGTTTTTT.

The chain uses TRBV7-6 and TRBJ2-2; TRBD2 agrees at 13 bases. Looked up from germline, CDR1 is SGHVS and CDR2 is FNYEAQ. The CDR3 totals 17 residues. V dropped 5 bases and J dropped 3; count of bases not matched to a gene: 6. DNA for the CDR3: TGTGCCAGCAGCCTAGGACTAGCGGGGGATTACACCGGGGAGCTGTTTTTT. Translated, it gives CASSLGLAGDYTGELFF.

This clonotype was found many times. The V and J genes are TRBV29-1 and TRBJ2-1; D not resolved. V shed 5 bases and J shed 4 bases, with 12 bases lying between them. This CDR3 is 13 amino acids long. CDR1 is SQVTM, CDR2 ANQGSEA, per germline. The CDR3 loop is CSVPRVGYNEQFF. CDR3 DNA sequence: TGCAGCGTTCCACGGGTAGGGTACAATGAGCAGTTCTTC.

A remark on this clonotype: With a much larger clone just one base away, this may be a read error. J is TRBJ2-1 and V is TRBV7-2; TRBD2 aligns across 7 bases. The V gene's germline CDR1 is SGHTA and CDR2 FQGNSA. This CDR3 has 14 residues. The ends lost 7 bases at V and 8 bases at J; junction bases unmatched: 11. The CDR3 DNA follows: TGTGCCAGCACCCTACCCGGCGGGAGCTATGAGCAGTTCTTC. Translating it yields CASTLPGGSYEQFF.

This clonotype was recorded at least ten times. V is TRBV20-1 and J is TRBJ2-7; no reliable D call. The CDR3 loop spans 12 amino acids. V gave up 7 bases and J gave up 3 bases, with 13 bases separating them. Germline CDR1 and CDR2: DFQATT and SNEGSKA (reference sequence). The CDR3: CSVLGPIYEQYF. The CDR3 DNA follows: TGCAGTGTTCTTGGGCCCATCTACGAGCAGTACTTC.

This clonotype appeared many times. The rearrangement joins TRBV10-3 to TRBJ2-1; the D gene is possibly TRBD2 (5 bases). Trimming cost V 0 bases and J 9 bases, with 21 bases left between them. CDR3 length: 17 amino acids. The germline V gene encodes CDR1 ENHRY and CDR2 SYGVKD. DNA of the CDR3: TGTGCCATCAGTGAGTCGGTAGGCAGTAGGCAAGGGAGTGAGCAGTTCTTC. Translating it yields CAISESVGSRQGSEQFF.

This clonotype was seen repeatedly, ten times or more. The V call is TRBV29-1, the J call TRBJ2-5; D is uncertain. The V gene lost 8 bases and the J gene lost 1 base, with 17 bases spanning the gap. Germline CDR1 and CDR2: SQVTM and ANQGSEA. This CDR3 has 14 amino acids. The CDR3 protein is CSSRPGPTQETQYF. DNA for the CDR3: TGCAGCTCCCGCCCAGGACCGACCCAAGAGACCCAGTACTTC.

Concerning this clonotype itself: An end of the junction differs from the germline gene, which may be a read error. The rearrangement joins TRBV5-8 to TRBJ1-4, with D possibly TRBD1 on 5 matching bases. Germline values: CDR1 SGHTS, CDR2 YDEGEE. The CDR3 spans 14 residues. CDR3 sequence (DNA): TGCGCCAGCAGCCTAGGGGATTTTCGGGAAAAACTGTTTTTT. This codes for CASSLGDFREKLFF.

This clonotype was recorded many times. The V call is TRBV11-3, the J call TRBJ2-1; TRBD1 matches 10 bases. This CDR3 has 15 amino acids. The V gene end was trimmed by 4 bases and the J gene end by 2 bases; junction bases not matched to a gene: 2. The germline V gene encodes CDR1 SGHNT and CDR2 YENEEA. The CDR3 reads CASSSDRGPYNEQFF. CDR3 bases: TGTGCCAGCAGCTCCGACAGGGGGCCCTACAATGAGCAGTTCTTC. Combining the CDR3 with reference TRBV11-3 and TRBJ2-1 gives the whole variable domain EAGVVQSPRYKIIEKKQPVAFWCNPISGHNTLYWYLQNLGQGPELLIRYENEEAVDDSQLPKDRFSAERLKGVDSTLKIQPAELGDSAVYLCASSSDRGPYNEQFFGPGTRLTVL.

This clonotype was seen repeatedly, ten times or more. The chain links TRBV28 to TRBJ1-5, with D perhaps TRBD1 (6 bases). The germline V gene has CDR1 MDHEN and CDR2 SYDVKM. This CDR3 is 16 amino acids long. Between the trimmed V and J ends, which lost 0 bases and 1 base, there was a span of 10 bases. CDR3 region: CASSLWVGGSNQPQHF. CDR3 DNA: TGTGCCAGCAGTTTATGGGTAGGGGGGAGCAATCAGCCCCAGCATTTT.

This clonotype was counted ten times or more. The V and J genes are TRBV18 and TRBJ1-4; 9 bases map to TRBD1. Losses at the gene ends were 1 base for V and 8 bases for J; bases not matched to a gene: 5. Germline V lookup: CDR1 KGHSH, CDR2 LQKENI. The CDR3 runs to 15 residues. In DNA form, the CDR3 reads TGTGCCAGCTCACCACTGGACAGGGGTTACGAAAAACTGTTTTTT. This translates into CASSPLDRGYEKLFF.

This clonotype was detected many times. The junction does not match germline at one end; this may be a read error. This chain connects TRBV7-7 to TRBJ2-7; tentative D call: TRBD1 (5 bases). Germline values: CDR1 SSHAT, CDR2 FNYEAQ (reference sequence). The CDR3 consists of 15 residues. CDR3 in amino acids: CASSLDQQDPYEQYF. In DNA form, the CDR3 reads TGTGCTAGCAGCTTAGACCAACAGGACCCCTACGAGCAGTACTTC.

This clonotype was recorded a few times. This chain joins TRBV24-1 and TRBJ2-5; 9 positions match TRBD2. The CDR3 runs 16 residues. V trimming: 4 bases; J trimming: 3 bases; junction bases outside the gene matches: 8. The germline V gene encodes CDR1 KGHDR and CDR2 SFDVKD. Here the CDR3 reads CATSDLTSGSKETQYF. The DNA for the CDR3 is TGTGCCACCAGTGACCTGACTAGCGGAAGTAAAGAGACCCAGTACTTC.

This clonotype has a count of ten or more. The rearrangement joins TRBV7-6 to TRBJ2-1; D is unresolved. This CDR3 is 14 amino acids long. V shed 3 bases and J shed 6 bases, with 12 bases lying between them. Germline V gene sequence: CDR1 SGHVS, CDR2 FNYEAQ. CDR3: CASSFSGAFNEQFF. In nucleotides, the CDR3 is TGTGCCAGCAGCTTCAGTGGCGCCTTCAATGAGCAGTTCTTC.

This clonotype has only a few counts. This chain uses TRBV11-1 with TRBJ2-2; D is unresolved. The CDR3 runs to 14 residues. Germline CDR1 reads SGHAT; CDR2 reads FQDESV (reference sequence). The V gene lost 2 bases and the J gene lost 1 base, with 5 bases spanning the gap. CDR3 sequence reads: CASSLSRNTGELFF. CDR3 in DNA: TGTGCCAGCAGCTTATCTCGGAACACCGGGGAGCTGTTTTTT.